A selection of T cell receptor beta chains follows, all from one sample in a study of T cells in localized non-small cell lung cancer. Measured with immunoSEQ multiplex PCR; TCRdb has only the in-frame clones, and not every one. The sample carries 60,000 to 75,000 clones, 84% recorded once. The material was peripheral blood, obtained before any cancer treatment. Source of these receptors: a female donor of 60 years or more with stage I lung adenocarcinoma. CDR3s include the opening cysteine and the closing phenylalanine or tryptophan. D genes are given only for firm matches. Size is stated for part of the rows, as once, few or many counts, or as a class when the clone is expanded.

TGTGCCAGCAGCGTGACCTTGCCTGGGGATACGCAGTATTTT CASSVTLPGDTQYF . TRBV6-1 . TRBJ2-3
TGTGCCAGCAGCGTAGGGACAGCCCTCAGCTCTGGGGCCAACGTCCTGACTTTC CASSVGTALSSGANVLTF . TRBV9 . TRBJ2-6
TGTGCCAGCAGTCCCCGGGGGGCGAATGAGCAGTTCTTC CASSPRGANEQFF . TRBV6-1 . TRBJ2-1
TGTGCTAGTGGTCCAAAGCCCCAGACAGGGGCCAACACTGAAGCTTTCTTT CASGPKPQTGANTEAFF . TRBV12-5 TRBD1 TRBJ1-1
TGTGCCAGCAGCCGACCGGGACAGGGATTGGGTGGCTACACCTTC CASSRPGQGLGGYTF few TRBV27 TRBD1 TRBJ1-2
TGTGCCAGCAGCCATCGACAGGGAGCTTCCAGAGTGAACACTGAAGCTTTCTTT CASSHRQGASRVNTEAFF . TRBV14 TRBD1 TRBJ1-1
TGCGCCAGCAGCTACGCAGAGGGGCAGCCCCAGCATTTT CASSYAEGQPQHF . TRBV5-1 . TRBJ1-5
TGCGCCAGCAGCCTCGCCAGCGGGAAAAATGAGCAGTTCTTC CASSLASGKNEQFF . TRBV5-1 TRBD2 TRBJ2-1
TGTGCCAGGAACTACGACTCCTACGAGCAGTACTTC CARNYDSYEQYF . TRBV6-7 . TRBJ2-7
TGTGCCAGTAGTATGGGACGGTCGGTCAATTCACCCCTCCACTTT CASSMGRSVNSPLHF . TRBV19 . TRBJ1-6
TGTGCCAGCACCCGGACAGGGGGCTACGAGCAGTACTTC CASTRTGGYEQYF once TRBV2 TRBD1 TRBJ2-7
TGTGCCAGCAGCCCGAGGGGACCCAACACTGAAGCTTTCTTT CASSPRGPNTEAFF . TRBV6-5 . TRBJ1-1
TGTGCCAGCAGCTTAGGTGGTCCGGGGTCTGGAAATGAGCAGTTCTTC CASSLGGPGSGNEQFF once TRBV11-3 . TRBJ2-1
TGTGCCAGCTCACCGGACAGGGGAGGCAATCAGCCCCAGCATTTT CASSPDRGGNQPQHF . TRBV18 TRBD1 TRBJ1-5
TGTGCCAGTAGCAGGGACAGGGACACTGAAGCTTTCTTT CASSRDRDTEAFF . TRBV19 TRBD1 TRBJ1-1
TGCGCCAGGACGGGGGGTTTCGGGAACATTCAGTACTTC CARTGGFGNIQYF few TRBV10-1 TRBD2 TRBJ2-4
TGTGCCAGTAGTATAGTCCAGGGGGGCCGCAATCAGCCCCAGCATTTT CASSIVQGGRNQPQHF . TRBV19 TRBD1 TRBJ1-5
TGTGCCAGCAGTCAGACAGGGGTACGGCAGCCCCAGCATTTT CASSQTGVRQPQHF few TRBV27 TRBD1 TRBJ1-5
TGTGCCACAAAGACAGCCGGGACAGGCTATGGCTACACCTTC CATKTAGTGYGYTF . TRBV27 TRBD1 TRBJ1-2
TGTGCCAGCAGCTCCCTTCGACAGAAAATGAACACTGAAGCTTTCTTT CASSSLRQKMNTEAFF . TRBV5-6 . TRBJ1-1
TGTGCCAGCAGTGACGGGCAGGGGGGGAACACTGAAGCTTTCTTT CASSDGQGGNTEAFF . TRBV2 TRBD1 TRBJ1-1
TGTGCCAGTAGTATGGTTGGCGGGGGAAGCCAAGAGACCCAGTACTTC CASSMVGGGSQETQYF once TRBV19 TRBD2 TRBJ2-5
TGTGCCAGCAGCGGACAGAATAATGAAAAACTGTTTTTT CASSGQNNEKLFF . TRBV27 . TRBJ1-4
TGCGCCAGCAGCTCCCAACCTGGGGTCTACAATGAGCAGTTCTTC CASSSQPGVYNEQFF . TRBV5-1 . TRBJ2-1
TGTGCCAGCACCCGCGTCGGGCTTGGGAACACTGAAGCTTTCTTT CASTRVGLGNTEAFF . TRBV9 . TRBJ1-1
TGTGCCAGCAGCTCGAGGGCTACAGGAAACACCATATATTTT CASSSRATGNTIYF . TRBV7-8 . TRBJ1-3
TGCGCCAGCAGCTTGGCCCGTGCGGGGGCTGTGGAGACCCAGTACTTC CASSLARAGAVETQYF . TRBV5-1 . TRBJ2-5
TGTGCCAGCAGTGTTACAGGGGATGGCTACACCTTC CASSVTGDGYTF . TRBV2 TRBD1 TRBJ1-2
TGTGCCAGTACGCTCTGGAGCAACTATGGCTACACCTTC CASTLWSNYGYTF . TRBV19 . TRBJ1-2
TGTGCCGGGCCCTCGCGGGAGGGTGAGCAGTTCTTC CAGPSREGEQFF . TRBV7-9 TRBD2 TRBJ2-1
TGCGCCAGCAGCTTGGGGCAACAGGGAGGGACTAGCGAGCAGTACTTC CASSLGQQGGTSEQYF . TRBV5-1 TRBD2 TRBJ2-7
TGTGCCAGCAGTTTCGGTATCACAGGGACCTACGAGCAGTACTTC CASSFGITGTYEQYF . TRBV27 . TRBJ2-7
TGCGCCAGCAGCTTATCGGAGGGCGGGGATACGCAGTATTTT CASSLSEGGDTQYF . TRBV5-1 . TRBJ2-3
TGTGCCAGCAGCCCCATCCGGGGGATGAACACTGAAGCTTTCTTT CASSPIRGMNTEAFF . TRBV11-3 . TRBJ1-1
TGTGCCAGCTCACCAAGAGGAGAGGTAGCTTTCTTT CASSPRGEVAFF . TRBV18 . TRBJ1-1
TGTGCCAGCAGCTTAGCCATAGCGGCCCAAGAGACCCAGTACTTC CASSLAIAAQETQYF . TRBV7-8 . TRBJ2-5
TGTGCCAGTAGTAGGGGTTCGGGAGGGACCTCGAGCTCCTACGAGCAGTACTTC CASSRGSGGTSSSYEQYF . TRBV19 TRBD2 TRBJ2-7
TGTGCCAGCAGCGAATATGGTAATGAAAAACTGTTTTTT CASSEYGNEKLFF . TRBV27 . TRBJ1-4
TGTGCCACCATGGGGACAGGGTATATCCCGGAGGGCTACACCTTC CATMGTGYIPEGYTF . TRBV6-1 TRBD1 TRBJ1-2
TGTGCCAGCAGACCGGACAGGGGAGATTACAATGAGCAGTTCTTC CASRPDRGDYNEQFF . TRBV11-2 TRBD1 TRBJ2-1
TGTGCCAGCAGTGAACTTCGCCAGGTTGACAATCAGCCCCAGCATTTT CASSELRQVDNQPQHF . TRBV6-4 . TRBJ1-5
TGCGCCAGCAGCTCCTCGATGGTAGGGACTAGCACAGATACGCAGTATTTT CASSSSMVGTSTDTQYF . TRBV5-1 . TRBJ2-3
TGTGCCAGCAGCGTAGTACCGGGGGCGGGCGGGGAGCTGTTTTTT CASSVVPGAGGELFF . TRBV9 . TRBJ2-2
TGTGCCAGCACCTCCGGGGCCATCTACGAGCAGTACTTC CASTSGAIYEQYF once TRBV6-6 . TRBJ2-7
TGCGCCAGCAGCTTGGTGGGGGCAAGGACCGGGGAGCTGTTTTTT CASSLVGARTGELFF . TRBV5-1 . TRBJ2-2
TGCAGCGTCCATAATGAAAAACTGTTTTTT CSVHNEKLFF . TRBV29-1 . TRBJ1-4
TGTGCCAGCAGTGAAGCGAGGGACGTCCAGTACGAGCAGTACTTC CASSEARDVQYEQYF once TRBV2 . TRBJ2-7
TGCGCCAGCAGAAGACTGGGACAGCCGACCGGTGCAATAGCCAAAAACATTCAGTACTTC CASRRLGQPTGAIAKNIQYF . TRBV5-1 TRBD1 TRBJ2-4
TGCGCCAGCAGCGAAGGGACAGAAGGTAACATTCAGTACTTC CASSEGTEGNIQYF . TRBV5-1 TRBD1 TRBJ2-4
TGTGCCAGTAGTATCCAGGGGGTCTCAGGGGCCAACGTCCTGACTTTC CASSIQGVSGANVLTF . TRBV19 TRBD1 TRBJ2-6
TGTGCCAGCAGTCCGACCTTTGGGGAGACCCAGTACTTC CASSPTFGETQYF . TRBV28 . TRBJ2-5
TGTGCCAGTAGCCCACCCGGGACCCCCATGAACTATGGCTACACCTTC CASSPPGTPMNYGYTF . TRBV19 . TRBJ1-2
TGTGCCAGCAGCTTAGAACCGGGGGGACTAAGCACAGATACGCAGTATTTT CASSLEPGGLSTDTQYF . TRBV7-2 TRBD2 TRBJ2-3
TGTGCCAGTAGTAGCCAGGCGACGGGCCCCAATCAGCCCCAGCATTTT CASSSQATGPNQPQHF . TRBV28 . TRBJ1-5
TGCGCCAGCACCTTTGGGGGGGGTGAGCAGTTCTTC CASTFGGGEQFF . TRBV5-1 TRBD2 TRBJ2-1
TGCGCCAGCAGCTTAGGAATTGGAGGGACAGGATCCTACGAGCAGTACTTC CASSLGIGGTGSYEQYF few TRBV5-1 TRBD1 TRBJ2-7
TGTGCCAGCAGCCAAGCAAGGGGGGGGGCTGCTGAAGCTTTCTTT CASSQARGGAAEAFF few TRBV14 . TRBJ1-1
TGTGCCAGCCGGACTCCTAACACTGAAGCTTTCTTT CASRTPNTEAFF . TRBV6-6 . TRBJ1-1
TGTGCCAGTAGTATAGATTTCCAGACCGGGGGGGACTTAGATGGCTACACCTTC CASSIDFQTGGDLDGYTF . TRBV19 . TRBJ1-2
TGCGCCAGCAGCCCCCTAATGCCCACCTCCAGCAGTGAGCAGTTCTTC CASSPLMPTSSSEQFF . TRBV5-1 . TRBJ2-1